The 8 T cell receptor beta chains listed next were all sequenced from one sample in a study of beta chain features in type 1 diabetes. The whole isolated RNA underwent reverse transcription, so sequencing captured expressed TCRB transcripts. The method was immunoSEQ multiplex PCR; TCRdb's version includes in-frame clones alone and lacks a portion of them. The sample records almost 350,000 clones, roughly a fifth being singletons. The sequenced sample was naive CD4+ T cells from blood. The origin of the receptors is a woman aged 18-30 years in good health.

This clone was counted a few times. The chain combines TRBV7-8 with TRBJ1-6; TRBD1 aligns across 10 bases. V dropped 5 bases and J dropped 10; count of bases not matched to a gene: 11. The germline V gene encodes CDR1 SGHVS and CDR2 FQNEAQ. The CDR3 sequence is 16 residues long. The CDR3 protein is CASSVGTGVFASPLHF. The DNA for the CDR3 is TGTGCCAGCAGCGTCGGGACAGGGGTCTTTGCGTCACCCCTCCACTTT.

This clone was seen a few times. The chain has TRBV14 and TRBJ2-1; the match to TRBD2 covers 7 bases. Germline V gene data show CDR1 as SGHDN and CDR2 as FVKESK. V shed 1 base and J 4 bases; nucleotides not matched to a gene: 1. This CDR3 has 14 amino acids. CDR3 amino acids: CASSQVGGYNEQFF. Written as DNA, the CDR3 is TGTGCCAGCAGCCAAGTGGGGGGGTACAATGAGCAGTTCTTC.

The J gene is TRBJ2-1, the V gene TRBV7-9, with D hard to call. The CDR3 consists of 13 residues. The germline V gene encodes CDR1 SEHNR and CDR2 FQNEAQ (reference sequence). The ends were cut back, 9 bases at V and 0 bases at J, with 9 bases in the middle. The CDR3 DNA sequence: TGTGCCAGTGCCGGCGGCTCCTACAATGAGCAGTTCTTC. Its protein product is CASAGGSYNEQFF.

This clone was found many times. V usage is TRBV29-1 and J usage is TRBJ2-3; D might be TRBD1 (5 bases). V was cut by 7 bases and J by 6 bases, with 8 bases left in between. CDR1 is SQVTM, CDR2 ANQGSEA, per germline. The CDR3 length is 10 residues. The CDR3 sequence is CSAQGDTQYF. The CDR3 DNA sequence: TGCAGCGCCCAGGGTGATACGCAGTATTTT.

The rearrangement joins TRBV5-1 to TRBJ1-2, with a possible D match to TRBD1 (5 bases). V was trimmed by 0 bases and J by 8 bases, leaving 8 bases between them. CDR1 and CDR2 (germline): SGHRS, YFSETQ. The CDR3 runs to 12 residues. CDR3 amino acids: CASSLEGAGYTF. CDR3 sequence (DNA): TGCGCCAGCAGCTTGGAAGGGGCCGGCTACACCTTC.

The chain employs TRBV11-2 and TRBJ2-7; TRBD2 is a possible D gene (6 bases). CDR1 and CDR2 from the germline V gene are SGHAT and FQNNGV. The CDR3 loop spans 15 amino acids. Trimming removed 0 bases at V and 0 bases at J, with 9 bases between. CDR3 region: CASSLDHGSSYEQYF. CDR3 in DNA: TGTGCCAGCAGCTTAGACCACGGGAGCTCCTACGAGCAGTACTTC.

This clone turned up a few times. V gene TRBV30 combines with J gene TRBJ2-1, with TRBD1 identical over 10 bases. V lost 1 base, J lost 3 bases, and 0 bases stayed unmatched. Germline lookup yields CDR1 GTSNPN and CDR2 SVGIG (reference sequence). The CDR3 totals 14 residues. CDR3 DNA: TGTGCCTGGAGTGGGACAGGGGGCTACAATGAGCAGTTCTTC. Amino acids: CAWSGTGGYNEQFF.

This sequence joins TRBV23-1 and TRBJ2-5; TRBD2 agrees at 8 bases. TRBV23-1 is an open reading frame whose function is uncertain. The CDR3 is made up of 16 amino acids. Germline trimming cut 9 bases from V and 1 base from J; bases unmatched to any gene: 13. The CDR3: CASPGEVAGSQETQYF. CDR3 coding DNA: TGCGCCAGTCCCGGGGAGGTAGCGGGGAGCCAAGAGACCCAGTACTTC.